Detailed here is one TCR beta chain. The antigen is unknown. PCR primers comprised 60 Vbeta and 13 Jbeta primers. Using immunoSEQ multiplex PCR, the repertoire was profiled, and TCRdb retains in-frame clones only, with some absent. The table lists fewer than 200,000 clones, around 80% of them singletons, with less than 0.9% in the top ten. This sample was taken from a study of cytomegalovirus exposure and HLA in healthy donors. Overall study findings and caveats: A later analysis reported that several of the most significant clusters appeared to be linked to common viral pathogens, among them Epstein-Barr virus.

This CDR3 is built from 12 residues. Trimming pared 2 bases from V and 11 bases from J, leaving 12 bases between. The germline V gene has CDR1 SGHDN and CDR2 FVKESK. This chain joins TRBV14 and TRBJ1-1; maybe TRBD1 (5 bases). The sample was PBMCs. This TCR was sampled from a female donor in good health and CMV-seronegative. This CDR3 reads CASSQPPQVAFF. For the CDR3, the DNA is TGTGCCAGCAGCCAACCCCCACAGGTGGCTTTCTTT.